The 19 T cell receptor beta chains in this list originate from one sample, sequenced in a study of graft-versus-host responses after intestinal transplantation (dated by TCRdb to about 2021). To prepare the library, the immunoSEQ multiplex PCR assay was applied. Held by TCRdb, this immuneACCESS table contains in-frame sequences only and omits some clones. Under half of the omission traces to an unresolved V gene where checked; the cause of the rest is unknown. The sample table shows fewer than 13,000 clones, and around 27% are seen once. About 3.5% of the sample is in the top ten clones. According to the study, the label for this sample's time point signals: cells obtained before transplantation from donor or recipient. Here the sequenced sample was alloreactive CD4+ T cells from a mixed lymphocyte reaction culture, taken before intestinal transplant. What the cell subset or site label conveys for this sample: CFSE-low proliferating T cells sorted from roughly six-day pre-transplant mixed lymphocyte reaction (GvH or HvG direction). The receptor set was obtained from a human patient who received an intestinal transplant.

This clone was counted only a few times. The chain couples TRBV27 to TRBJ2-1; D is unclear. Per the germline V gene, CDR1 is MNHEY and CDR2 is SMNVEV (reference sequence). V lost 8 bases to trimming and J lost 7 bases, with 18 bases between them. The CDR3 has 14 residues. For the CDR3, the DNA is TGTGCCAGCTCCTTTGGAGTTAGGGCTAATGAGCAGTTCTTC. This translates into CASSFGVRANEQFF.

This clone was found a few times. The chain joins TRBV27 to TRBJ1-4; no clear D. Germline V gene sequence: CDR1 MNHEY, CDR2 SMNVEV (reference sequence). This CDR3 has 15 residues. Trimming removed 3 bases from V and 0 bases from J, with 8 bases in between. CDR3 sequence: CASSFLAATNEKLFF. CDR3 sequence (DNA): TGTGCCAGCAGTTTTCTGGCTGCAACTAATGAAAAACTGTTTTTT.

In its sample, this clone is medium-sized (0.01 to 0.1%). This chain uses TRBV7-9 with TRBJ1-4, with TRBD1 as a possible D gene (6 bases). This CDR3 contains 14 residues. Germline V gives CDR1 SEHNR, CDR2 FQNEAQ (reference sequence). V lost 5 bases, J lost 7 bases, and 14 bases lay in between. Written as DNA, the CDR3 is TGTGCCAGCAGCCCGGAAGAGGGGGGTGAAAAACTGTTTTTT. It codes for CASSPEEGGEKLFF.

In its sample, this clone was seen once. The chain joins TRBV6-5 to TRBJ2-5; perhaps TRBD2 as D (7 bases). This CDR3 region has 14 residues. Trimming removed 7 bases at V and 4 bases at J, with 16 bases between. Germline loops: CDR1 MNHEY, CDR2 SVGAGI. This CDR3 reads CASTLGGDLETQYF. The CDR3 bases are TGTGCCAGCACCCTAGGGGGGGACCTAGAGACCCAGTACTTC.

This clone was seen a few times. The rearrangement uses TRBV6-1 and TRBJ2-3, with TRBD1 matching 8 bases. The length of the CDR3 is 16 residues. Germline V CDR1 and CDR2: MNHNS, SASEGT. The trim removed 2 bases at V and 5 bases at J, leaving 9 bases unmatched. CDR3 bases: TGTGCCAGCAGTGAATGGGTGGACAGGGTGGTAGATACGCAGTATTTT. This gives the protein CASSEWVDRVVDTQYF.

J is TRBJ2-7 and V is TRBV7-3; 10 nucleotides line up with TRBD2. This CDR3 spans 17 amino acids. The V gene's germline CDR1 is SGHTA and CDR2 FQGTGA. Trimming took 1 base from V and 0 from J; bases not matched to a gene: 6. The CDR3 loop reads CASSLSSGRPSSYEQYF. The DNA of the CDR3 is TGTGCCAGCAGCTTAAGTAGCGGGAGGCCGAGCTCCTACGAGCAGTACTTC.

This clone was counted between two and nine times. The chain links TRBV27 to TRBJ2-4; 13 bases are a match to TRBD2. This CDR3 spans 16 amino acids. CDR1 is MNHEY and CDR2 is SMNVEV in the germline V gene (reference sequence). V lost 6 bases to trimming and J lost 6 bases; unmatched junction nucleotides: 8. The CDR3 region has the DNA TGTGCCAGCAGCCCTGGACTAGCGGGAGTCGGAAACATTCAGTACTTC. Its protein product is CASSPGLAGVGNIQYF.

The chain carries TRBV6-5 and TRBJ2-7; TRBD1 agrees at 12 bases. Looked up from germline, CDR1 is MNHEY and CDR2 is SVGAGI. The CDR3 extends over 15 amino acids. J was trimmed by 2 bases and V by 6 bases; bases with no gene match: 5. In nucleotides, the CDR3 is TGTGCCAGCAGGACGGGACAGGGGGCCCCCTACGAGCAGTACTTC. Amino acids: CASRTGQGAPYEQYF.

This clone is classed as medium-sized. CDR3 residues: CASSPASGPAPNYGYTF. The CDR3 bases are TGTGCCAGCAGCCCTGCGTCAGGGCCAGCACCGAACTATGGCTACACCTTC. This sequence joins TRBV7-9 and TRBJ1-2, with D tentatively TRBD1 (5 bases). The CDR3 consists of 17 residues. In germline, CDR1 is SEHNR, CDR2 FQNEAQ (reference sequence). The germline V and J ends were trimmed by 5 bases and 2 bases, with 21 bases remaining between them.

The table lists this clone with a count of one. Here the CDR3 reads CASSFGSEMPQHF. The CDR3 coding sequence is TGTGCCAGCAGTTTCGGCAGCGAGATGCCCCAGCATTTT. This chain uses TRBV27 with TRBJ1-5; D not resolved. CDR1 is MNHEY, CDR2 SMNVEV, per germline (reference sequence). CDR3 length: 13 residues. V was trimmed by 3 bases and J by 9 bases, leaving 12 bases between them.

The chain couples TRBV6-5 to TRBJ2-7; unclear D gene. Germline CDR1 MNHEY, CDR2 SVGAGI. CDR3 length equals 15 residues. V lost 5 bases, J lost 2 bases, and 16 bases lay in between. The DNA for the CDR3 is TGTGCCAGCAGTGTGGTGATGGGCGGAGCCTACGAGCAGTACTTC. Protein: CASSVVMGGAYEQYF.

This clone was found a few times. This chain joins TRBV25-1 and TRBJ2-7; D call uncertain. Trimming took 1 base from V and 6 from J, leaving 7 bases between them. Per germline, CDR1 MGHDK and CDR2 SYGVNS. The CDR3 is 12 amino acids. The DNA of the CDR3 is TGTGCCAGCAGTGAATCTGGCTTCGAGCAGTACTTC. Its protein is CASSESGFEQYF.

J is TRBJ2-5 and V is TRBV5-1; 10 nucleotides line up with TRBD2. Trimming took 6 bases from V and 5 from J; bases not matched to a gene: 10. This CDR3 contains 15 residues. CDR1 SGHRS and CDR2 YFSETQ come from the germline V gene. DNA of the CDR3: TGCGCCAGCACCCTAGCGGGAGTAATGGGGGAGACCCAGTACTTC. Translation: CASTLAGVMGETQYF.

This clone was detected only a few times. V and J are TRBV19 and TRBJ1-1; a weak D match, TRBD1 (6 bases). Trimming took off 3 bases at V and 4 bases at J, with 9 bases between the two ends. The CDR3 is made up of 13 amino acids. From germline, CDR1 is LNHDA and CDR2 SQIVND (reference sequence). CDR3: CASSIQGPTEAFF. The CDR3 bases are TGTGCCAGTAGTATCCAGGGGCCCACTGAAGCTTTCTTT.

The chain joins TRBV19 to TRBJ2-1, with D possibly being TRBD1 or TRBD2 (5 bases each). Trimming stripped 7 bases from V and 6 bases from J, with 13 bases between. This CDR3 contains 13 residues. CDR1 is LNHDA, CDR2 SQIVND, per germline (reference sequence). In DNA, the CDR3 is TGTGCCAGTAAGTTTCAGGGACCCAATGAGCAGTTCTTC. Translating gives CASKFQGPNEQFF.

This clone has more than one count but fewer than ten. The genes are TRBV6-1 and TRBJ2-7; tentatively, D is TRBD1 (6 bases). Germline assignment: CDR1 MNHNS and CDR2 SASEGT. The CDR3 consists of 14 residues. The germline V and J ends were trimmed by 6 bases and 3 bases, with 15 bases remaining between them. The DNA for the CDR3 is TGTGCCAGCAGCGTTACCCTGACAGGCTACGAGCAGTACTTC. This translates into CASSVTLTGYEQYF.

The rearrangement joins TRBV6-5 to TRBJ2-5; TRBD1 agrees at 8 bases. CDR3 length: 14 residues. Trimming took 5 bases from V and 5 from J; bases not matched to a gene: 7. The germline V gene has CDR1 MNHEY and CDR2 SVGAGI. The CDR3 protein is CASSTQGAWETQYF. The CDR3 region has the DNA TGTGCCAGCAGTACTCAGGGGGCGTGGGAGACCCAGTACTTC.

The chain uses TRBV5-4 and TRBJ2-7, with 7 bases identical to TRBD2. This CDR3 spans 14 amino acids. The V and J ends lost 0 bases and 0 bases, in that order; junction bases with no gene match: 0. Germline lookup yields CDR1 SGHNT and CDR2 YYREEE (reference sequence). The CDR3 sequence is CASSLGGGSYEQYF. CDR3 bases: TGTGCCAGCAGCTTGGGGGGGGGCTCCTACGAGCAGTACTTC.

This chain connects TRBV7-3 to TRBJ2-1, with TRBD2 matching 7 bases. Trimming removed 2 bases from V and 10 bases from J; junction bases left unmatched: 5. Germline-derived CDR1 and CDR2 are SGHTA and FQGTGA. This CDR3 has 13 amino acids. CDR3 in amino acids: CASSLGGSGEQFF. The CDR3 DNA is TGTGCCAGCAGCTTAGGGGGTAGCGGGGAGCAGTTCTTC. Filled out from reference TRBV7-3 and TRBJ2-1, the complete variable domain reads GAGVSQTPSNKVTEKGKYVELRCDPISGHTALYWYRQSLGQGPEFLIYFQGTGAADDSGLPNDRFFAVRPEGSVSTLKIQRTERGDSAVYLCASSLGGSGEQFFGPGTRLTVL.